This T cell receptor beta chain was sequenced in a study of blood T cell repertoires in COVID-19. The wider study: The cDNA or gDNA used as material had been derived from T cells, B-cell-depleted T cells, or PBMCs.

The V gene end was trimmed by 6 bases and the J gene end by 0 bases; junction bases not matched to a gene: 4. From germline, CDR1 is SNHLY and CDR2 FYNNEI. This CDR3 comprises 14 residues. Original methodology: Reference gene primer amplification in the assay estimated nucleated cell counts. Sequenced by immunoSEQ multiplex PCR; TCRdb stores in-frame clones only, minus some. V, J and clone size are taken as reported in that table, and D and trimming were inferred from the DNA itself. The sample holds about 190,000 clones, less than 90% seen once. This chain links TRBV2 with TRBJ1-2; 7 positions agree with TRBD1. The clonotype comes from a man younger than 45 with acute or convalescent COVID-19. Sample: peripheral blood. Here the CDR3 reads CASRADRANYGYTF. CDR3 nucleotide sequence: TGTGCCAGCAGAGCCGACAGGGCTAACTATGGCTACACCTTC. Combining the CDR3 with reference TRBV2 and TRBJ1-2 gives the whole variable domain EPEVTQTPSHQVTQMGQEVILRCVPISNHLYFYWYRQILGQKVEFLVSFYNNEISEKSEIFDDQFSVERPDGSNFTLKIRSTKLEDSAMYFCASRADRANYGYTFGSGTRLTVV.